The 24 T cell receptor beta chains below all came from one sample that was sequenced in a study of cytomegalovirus exposure and HLA in healthy donors. Profiling relied on immunoSEQ multiplex PCR, and the TCRdb table lists in-frame clones only, not all of them. Here the sample spans about 250,000 clones, roughly 87% being singletons. Sequencing was performed on PBMCs. These receptors were obtained from a man younger than 35 in good health and CMV-seropositive.

The rearrangement joins TRBV5-1 to TRBJ1-1; D is ambiguous. Germline V gene sequence: CDR1 SGHRS, CDR2 YFSETQ. CDR3 size: 14 residues. V lost 5 bases to trimming and J lost 4 bases, with 15 bases between them. The CDR3 region is CASRPGPAGTEAFF. Written as DNA, the CDR3 is TGCGCCAGCAGACCTGGCCCAGCAGGCACTGAAGCTTTCTTT.

V is TRBV10-3 and J is TRBJ1-4; 7 bases align to TRBD1. Per the germline V gene, CDR1 is ENHRY and CDR2 is SYGVKD. Germline trimming cut 6 bases from V and 10 bases from J; bases unmatched to any gene: 5. This CDR3 comprises 12 residues. CDR3: CAISHQGGKLFF. CDR3 coding DNA: TGTGCCATCAGCCATCAGGGGGGAAAACTGTTTTTT.

The genes are TRBV5-1 and TRBJ1-1, with 8 bases fitting TRBD1. With 4 bases clipped from V and 1 base from J, the junction kept 6 bases outside the gene matches. Germline V gene data show CDR1 as SGHRS and CDR2 as YFSETQ. The CDR3 loop spans 15 amino acids. Written as DNA, the CDR3 is TGCGCCAGCAGCCCCAGGGGGACAGGGAACACTGAAGCTTTCTTT. Protein product: CASSPRGTGNTEAFF.

The chain combines TRBV5-1 with TRBJ2-3, with D unresolved. The CDR3 contains 13 residues. V shed 2 bases and J shed 6 bases, with 10 bases lying between them. Germline CDR1 SGHRS, CDR2 YFSETQ. The DNA for the CDR3 is TGCGCCAGCAGCTTTTCCCCGGAGGATACGCAGTATTTT. Protein: CASSFSPEDTQYF.

The V gene is TRBV29-1, the J gene TRBJ2-1, with 9 bases fitting TRBD2. The CDR3 is made up of 14 amino acids. The germline V gene encodes CDR1 SQVTM and CDR2 ANQGSEA. The ends lost 7 bases at V and 9 bases at J; junction bases unmatched: 13. Here the CDR3 reads CSALSGRSVFEQFF. In DNA, the CDR3 is TGCAGCGCTTTAAGCGGGAGGTCCGTTTTTGAGCAGTTCTTC.

The chain uses TRBV5-6 and TRBJ2-3; D is possibly TRBD2 (7 bases). Germline lookup yields CDR1 SGHDT and CDR2 YYEEEE. The CDR3 runs to 18 residues. Trimming removed 0 bases from V and 2 bases from J, with 19 bases in between. CDR3 loop: CASSLDGPSGDTTDTQYF. The CDR3 bases are TGTGCCAGCAGCTTGGACGGGCCCAGCGGGGACACCACAGATACGCAGTATTTT.

This chain uses TRBV2 with TRBJ1-4; D not certain. Germline lookup yields CDR1 SNHLY and CDR2 FYNNEI. The CDR3 spans 11 residues. The ends were cut back, 7 bases at V and 10 bases at J, with 10 bases in the middle. The CDR3 loop reads CASNGIGKLFF. CDR3 DNA: TGTGCCAGCAACGGAATAGGAAAACTGTTTTTT.

The rearrangement links TRBV28 to TRBJ2-7; 12 bases line up with TRBD2. The V gene end was trimmed by 5 bases and the J gene end by 4 bases; junction bases not matched to a gene: 3. This CDR3 is built from 14 residues. The germline V gene encodes CDR1 MDHEN and CDR2 SYDVKM. CDR3 nucleotides: TGTGCCAGCAGTGGTGGGACTAGCGGGTACGAGCAGTACTTC. As protein: CASSGGTSGYEQYF.

The chain employs TRBV5-1 and TRBJ2-1; 8 bases are shared with TRBD2. The V and J ends lost 3 bases and 0 bases, in that order; junction bases with no gene match: 17. CDR1 SGHRS and CDR2 YFSETQ come from the germline V gene. CDR3 length: 20 residues. The CDR3 is CASSSIRGASGLSSYNEQFF. In DNA, the CDR3 is TGCGCCAGCAGCTCGATTCGAGGGGCTAGCGGGCTGAGCTCCTACAATGAGCAGTTCTTC.

The chain employs TRBV14 and TRBJ1-2, with TRBD1 identical over 9 bases. Losses at the gene ends were 5 bases for V and 5 bases for J; bases not matched to a gene: 9. CDR3 length equals 15 residues. Germline V gene data show CDR1 as SGHDN and CDR2 as FVKESK. The CDR3 reads CASSDPTGGTYGYTF. In DNA form, the CDR3 reads TGTGCCAGCAGCGATCCAACAGGGGGCACTTATGGCTACACCTTC.

The rearrangement uses TRBV27 and TRBJ2-3; D perhaps matches TRBD1 (7 bases). The germline V gene encodes CDR1 MNHEY and CDR2 SMNVEV (reference sequence). V was trimmed by 7 bases and J by 0 bases, leaving 14 bases between them. The CDR3 has 15 amino acids. As DNA, the CDR3 is TGTGCCAGCACCGACAGGGAGGCTAGCACAGATACGCAGTATTTT. It specifies CASTDREASTDTQYF.

This clone showed up just a few times. This CDR3 is also generated by other DNA sequences in the sample. The chain has TRBV5-1 and TRBJ1-1; D not resolved. Germline CDR1 and CDR2: SGHRS and YFSETQ. Trimming stripped 0 bases from V and 1 base from J, with 4 bases between. CDR3 length equals 13 residues. The CDR3 bases are TGCGCCAGCAGCTTGGCTCAGAACACTGAAGCTTTCTTT. Translation gives CASSLAQNTEAFF.

The V call is TRBV19, the J call TRBJ2-5; D is unresolved. CDR1 is LNHDA, CDR2 SQIVND, per germline (reference sequence). CDR3 length equals 13 residues. V was clipped by 1 base and J by 1 base, with 4 bases between them. CDR3 coding DNA: TGTGCCAGTAGTATAGGGGGCCAAGAGACCCAGTACTTC. This translates into CASSIGGQETQYF. The full variable domain, its missing parts supplied by reference TRBV19 and TRBJ2-5, is DGGITQSPKYLFRKEGQNVTLSCEQNLNHDAMYWYRQDPGQGLRLIYYSQIVNDFQKGDIAEGYSVSREKKESFPLTVTSAQKNPTAFYLCASSIGGQETQYFGPGTRLLVL.

Notes on this clone: Other DNA variants within this sample encode the same CDR3. The gene calls are TRBV9 and TRBJ2-1; 7 bases line up with TRBD2. V shed 0 bases and J 4 bases; nucleotides not matched to a gene: 4. The V gene's germline CDR1 is SGDLS and CDR2 YYNGEE. CDR3 size: 15 residues. The CDR3 loop reads CASSVAGAGYNEQFF. The CDR3 DNA follows: TGTGCCAGCAGCGTAGCGGGAGCGGGATACAATGAGCAGTTCTTC.

This chain links TRBV27 with TRBJ2-1, with a tentative D call TRBD2 (6 bases). Trimming took off 6 bases at V and 3 bases at J, with 9 bases between the two ends. Germline V CDR1 and CDR2: MNHEY, SMNVEV (reference sequence). The CDR3 is made up of 13 amino acids. The CDR3 reads CASRRRDYNEQFF. CDR3 sequence (DNA): TGTGCCAGCAGACGGCGGGACTACAATGAGCAGTTCTTC.

The rearrangement links TRBV28 to TRBJ1-1; D call uncertain. This CDR3 contains 13 residues. Germline CDR1 MDHEN, CDR2 SYDVKM. The V end lost 3 bases, the J end lost 4 bases, and 9 bases lay between the germline ends. The CDR3 protein is CASSFSGGTEAFF. The CDR3 nucleotides read TGTGCCAGCAGTTTCTCGGGTGGCACTGAAGCTTTCTTT.

CDR3 region: CASNPLTSGIYNEQFF. CDR3 sequence (DNA): TGTGCCAGCAACCCCTTGACTAGCGGGATTTACAATGAGCAGTTCTTC. The chain recombines TRBV27 with TRBJ2-1; 11 bases map to TRBD2. Germline V gene data show CDR1 as MNHEY and CDR2 as SMNVEV (reference sequence). With 7 bases clipped from V and 4 bases from J, the junction kept 9 bases outside the gene matches. The CDR3 has 16 residues.

This sequence joins TRBV4-1 and TRBJ1-2; the D is unclear. Trimming left V 0 bases short and J 2 bases short, with 13 bases between. This CDR3 comprises 16 residues. Germline CDR1 is MGHRA and CDR2 is YSYEKL. DNA of the CDR3: TGCGCCAGCAGCCAAGACTTCGGACGGTCAAACTATGGCTACACCTTC. Encoded protein: CASSQDFGRSNYGYTF.

This rearrangement joins TRBV15 to TRBJ1-2, with TRBD1 matching over 10 bases. The junction had 10 bases not matched to a gene; V was cut back by 7 bases and J by 8 bases. This CDR3 has 14 amino acids. CDR1 is LNHNV and CDR2 is YYDKDF in the germline V gene (reference sequence). The CDR3 DNA follows: TGTGCCACCAAGTCGTCCCGGGACAGGGGCGGCTACACCTTC. It codes for CATKSSRDRGGYTF.

This clone was detected once. The CDR3 coding sequence is TGTGCCAGCAGTGCCTCCGGGACAGGGTTGGGCGAGCAGTACTTC. It yields the protein CASSASGTGLGEQYF. J is TRBJ2-7 and V is TRBV6-5; the match to TRBD1 covers 9 bases. V was pared by 5 bases and J by 6 bases, with 11 bases of the junction left unmatched. The CDR3 has 15 residues. CDR1 and CDR2 (germline): MNHEY, SVGAGI.

This rearrangement joins TRBV5-1 to TRBJ2-7; 9 nucleotides line up with TRBD1. Germline trimming cut 3 bases from V and 0 bases from J; bases unmatched to any gene: 4. There are 15 residues in the CDR3. Germline V gene lookup returns CDR1 SGHRS and CDR2 YFSETQ. The CDR3 nucleotides read TGCGCCAGCAGCTCATGGACAGGGGCCTCCTACGAGCAGTACTTC. It yields the protein CASSSWTGASYEQYF.

V is TRBV7-3 and J is TRBJ2-1, with 11 bases lining up with TRBD1. J gave up 8 bases and V 4 bases, and 7 bases lay outside the gene matches. The CDR3 is made up of 15 amino acids. Germline loops: CDR1 SGHTA, CDR2 FQGTGA. The CDR3: CASSSGQGVQDEQFF. The CDR3 region has the DNA TGTGCCAGCAGCTCGGGACAGGGGGTACAGGATGAGCAGTTCTTC.

The chain uses TRBV5-4 and TRBJ2-7, with 11 positions matching TRBD2. V was clipped by 4 bases and J by 7 bases; unmatched bases: 10. CDR3 length: 15 amino acids. The germline V gene encodes CDR1 SGHNT and CDR2 YYREEE (reference sequence). This chain's CDR3 is CASSMTSGITGEQYF. In DNA, the CDR3 is TGTGCCAGCAGCATGACTAGCGGGATCACGGGGGAGCAGTACTTC.

The rearrangement links TRBV5-5 to TRBJ1-4; D remains ambiguous. The V end lost 0 bases, the J end lost 17 bases, and 11 bases lay between the germline ends. Germline V lookup: CDR1 SGHKS, CDR2 YYEKEE (reference sequence). The CDR3 is 11 residues long. Here the CDR3 reads CASSLANDVFF. CDR3 sequence (DNA): TGTGCCAGCAGCTTGGCCAACGACGTATTTTTT.